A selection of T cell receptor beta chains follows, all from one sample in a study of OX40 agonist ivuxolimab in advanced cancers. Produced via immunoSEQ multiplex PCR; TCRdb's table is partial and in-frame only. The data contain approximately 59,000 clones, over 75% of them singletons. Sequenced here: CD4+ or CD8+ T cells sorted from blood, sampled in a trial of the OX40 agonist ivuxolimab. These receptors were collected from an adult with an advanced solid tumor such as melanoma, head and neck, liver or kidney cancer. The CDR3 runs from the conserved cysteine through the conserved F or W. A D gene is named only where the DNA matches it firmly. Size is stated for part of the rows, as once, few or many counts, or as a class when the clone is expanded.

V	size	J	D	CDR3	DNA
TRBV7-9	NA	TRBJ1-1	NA	CASSQEVEAFF	TGTGCCAGCAGCCAGGAGGTTGAAGCTTTCTTT
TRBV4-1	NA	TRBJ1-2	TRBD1	CASSPTGEGDYGYTF	TGCGCCAGCAGCCCCACAGGGGAGGGCGACTATGGCTACACCTTC
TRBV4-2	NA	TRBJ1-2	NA	CASSQADRGYGYTF	TGTGCCAGCAGCCAAGCTGATAGGGGCTATGGCTACACCTTC
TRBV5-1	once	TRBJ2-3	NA	CASSLRSTDTQYF	TGCGCCAGCAGCTTGCGGAGCACAGATACGCAGTATTTT
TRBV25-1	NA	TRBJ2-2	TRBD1	CASSRDRGGVGELFF	TGTGCCAGCAGTAGAGACAGGGGAGGCGTCGGGGAGCTGTTTTTT
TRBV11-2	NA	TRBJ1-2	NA	CATGQLDNYGYTF	TGTGCCACCGGACAGCTCGATAACTATGGCTACACCTTC
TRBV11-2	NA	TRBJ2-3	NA	CASSLVPYTSTDTQYF	TGTGCCAGCAGCTTAGTCCCCTACACTAGCACAGATACGCAGTATTTT
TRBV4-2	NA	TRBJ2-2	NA	CASSRGLGNTGELFF	TGTGCCAGCAGCCGGGGACTGGGGAACACCGGGGAGCTGTTTTTT
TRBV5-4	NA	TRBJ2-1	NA	CASSLVDEQFF	TGTGCCAGCAGCCTCGTCGATGAGCAGTTCTTC
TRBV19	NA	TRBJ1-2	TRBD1	CASSIQIDRGGYGYTF	TGTGCCAGTAGTATCCAGATCGACAGGGGCGGCTATGGCTACACCTTC
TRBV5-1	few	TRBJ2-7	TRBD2	CASSFSAGGPGYEQYF	TGCGCCAGCAGCTTTTCGGCGGGAGGGCCGGGATACGAGCAGTACTTC
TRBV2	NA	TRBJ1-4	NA	CASSEDGRWGAREKLFF	TGTGCCAGCAGTGAAGACGGACGGTGGGGGGCGAGAGAAAAACTGTTTTTT
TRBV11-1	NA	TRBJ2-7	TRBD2	CASSPTSGSYEQYF	TGTGCCAGCAGCCCAACTAGCGGGAGTTACGAGCAGTACTTC
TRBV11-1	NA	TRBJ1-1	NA	CASKAGRVGTEAFF	TGTGCCAGCAAGGCCGGGAGGGTGGGCACTGAAGCTTTCTTT
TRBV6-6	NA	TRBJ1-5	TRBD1	CASNQGGYQPQHF	TGTGCCAGCAACCAGGGGGGGTATCAGCCCCAGCATTTT
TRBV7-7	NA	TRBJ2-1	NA	CASSLDGGYNEQFF	TGTGCTAGCAGCTTAGACGGGGGCTACAATGAGCAGTTCTTC
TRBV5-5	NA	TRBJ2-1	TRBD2	CASSHLTSSRVGNEQFF	TGTGCCAGCAGCCACCTGACTAGCAGCAGAGTAGGGAATGAGCAGTTCTTC
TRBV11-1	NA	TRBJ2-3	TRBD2	CASSFLGGGGTDTQYF	TGTGCCAGCAGCTTCCTGGGGGGAGGGGGCACAGATACGCAGTATTTT
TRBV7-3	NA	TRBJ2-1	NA	CASSSGDYEQFF	TGTGCCAGCAGCTCAGGAGACTATGAGCAGTTCTTC
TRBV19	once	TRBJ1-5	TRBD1	CASSTGTGRGHF	TGTGCCAGTAGTACTGGGACAGGGAGGGGGCATTTT
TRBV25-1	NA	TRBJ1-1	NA	CASSVKVNTEAFF	TGTGCCAGCAGTGTAAAGGTGAACACTGAAGCTTTCTTT
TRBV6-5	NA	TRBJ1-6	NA	CASSYTGGEASLHF	TGTGCCAGCAGCTATACTGGCGGGGAGGCATCCCTCCACTTT
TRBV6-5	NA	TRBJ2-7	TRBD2	CASSYMRGIGEQYF	TGTGCCAGCAGTTACATGCGGGGGATCGGAGAGCAGTACTTC
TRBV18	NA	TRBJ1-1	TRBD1	CASSPLTGTPNTEAFF	TGTGCCAGCTCACCTCTGACAGGGACCCCGAACACTGAAGCTTTCTTT
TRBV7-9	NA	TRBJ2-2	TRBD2	CASSLTTSGRTTGELFF	TGTGCCAGCAGCTTAACAACTAGCGGGAGAACCACCGGGGAGCTGTTTTTT
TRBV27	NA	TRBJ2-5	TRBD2	CASSPLADQETQYF	TGTGCCAGCAGTCCACTAGCGGACCAAGAGACCCAGTACTTC
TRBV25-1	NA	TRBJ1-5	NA	CASSDPYRNQPQHF	TGTGCCAGCAGTGATCCATACCGGAATCAGCCCCAGCATTTT